This T cell receptor (beta chain) was identified in a study of OX40 agonist ivuxolimab in advanced cancers. In the study overall: Treatment received earlier with anti-PD-1, anti-PD-L1 or anti-CTLA-4 agents was allowed, and around 36% had some.

Generated by immunoSEQ multiplex PCR, the TCRdb table keeps only in-frame clones and is missing some. Here the sample spans approximately 13,000 clones, under 80% being singletons. This clone is medium-sized within its sample. Its matching antigen is unknown. CDR1 SNHLY and CDR2 FYNNEI come from the germline V gene. This CDR3 has 13 residues. Trimming took off 6 bases at V and 3 bases at J, with 11 bases between the two ends. Samples of blood were obtained at baseline, on cycle 4 day 1, and on cycle 7 day 1. Study-wide findings and caveats: Dose levels from 0.1 to 3.0 mg/kg saw CD4+ and CD8+ blood T cells expand clonally by week 6. Averaged across samples, CD8+ T cells carried more expanded clones than CD4+ did.

This chain uses TRBV2 with TRBJ1-1; D might be TRBD1 (5 bases). This clonotype was sampled from an adult with an advanced solid tumor such as melanoma, head and neck, liver or kidney cancer. The sample in question was CD4+ or CD8+ T cells sorted from blood, obtained in a trial of the OX40 agonist ivuxolimab. For the CDR3, the DNA is TGTGCCAGCAGCTCACAGGAATACACTGAAGCTTTCTTT. This encodes CASSSQEYTEAFF.